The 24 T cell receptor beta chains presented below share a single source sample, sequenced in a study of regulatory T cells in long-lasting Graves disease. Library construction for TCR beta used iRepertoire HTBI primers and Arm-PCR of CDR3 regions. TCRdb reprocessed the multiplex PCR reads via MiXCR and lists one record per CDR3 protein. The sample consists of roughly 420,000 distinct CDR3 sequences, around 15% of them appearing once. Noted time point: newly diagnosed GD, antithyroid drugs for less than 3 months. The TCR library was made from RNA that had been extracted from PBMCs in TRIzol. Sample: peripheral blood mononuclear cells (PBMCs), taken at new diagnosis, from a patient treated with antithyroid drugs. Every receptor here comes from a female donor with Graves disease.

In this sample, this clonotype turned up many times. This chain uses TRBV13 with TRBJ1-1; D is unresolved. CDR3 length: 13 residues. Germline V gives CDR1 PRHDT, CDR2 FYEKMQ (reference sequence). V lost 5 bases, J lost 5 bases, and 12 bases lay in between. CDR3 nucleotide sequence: TGTGCCAGCAGCGTACAGCGGTGGACTGAAGCTTTCTTT. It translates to CASSVQRWTEAFF. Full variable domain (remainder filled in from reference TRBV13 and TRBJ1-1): AAGVIQSPRHLIKEKRETATLKCYPIPRHDTVYWYQQGPGQDPQFLISFYEKMQSDKGSIPDRFSAQQFSDYHSELNMSSLELGDSALYFCASSVQRWTEAFFGQGTRLTVV.

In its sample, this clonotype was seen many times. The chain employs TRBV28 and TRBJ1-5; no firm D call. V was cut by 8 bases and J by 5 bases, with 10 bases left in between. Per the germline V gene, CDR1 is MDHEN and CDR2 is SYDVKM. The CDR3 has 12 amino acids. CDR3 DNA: TGTGCCAGCGGCCAGCTTCATCAGCCCCAGCATTTT. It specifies CASGQLHQPQHF. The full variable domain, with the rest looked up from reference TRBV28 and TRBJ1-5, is DVKVTQSSRYLVKRTGEKVFLECVQDMDHENMFWYRQDPGLGLRLIYFSYDVKMKEKGDIPEGYSVSREKKERFSLILESASTNQTSMYLCASGQLHQPQHFGDGTRLSIL.

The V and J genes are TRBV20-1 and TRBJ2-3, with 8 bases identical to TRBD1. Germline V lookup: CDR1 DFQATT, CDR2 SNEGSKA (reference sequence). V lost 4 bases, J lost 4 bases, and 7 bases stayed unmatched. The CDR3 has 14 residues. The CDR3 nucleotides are TGCAGTGCTAAGAGACAGGGGAGCGCAGATACGCAGTATTTT. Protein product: CSAKRQGSADTQYF.

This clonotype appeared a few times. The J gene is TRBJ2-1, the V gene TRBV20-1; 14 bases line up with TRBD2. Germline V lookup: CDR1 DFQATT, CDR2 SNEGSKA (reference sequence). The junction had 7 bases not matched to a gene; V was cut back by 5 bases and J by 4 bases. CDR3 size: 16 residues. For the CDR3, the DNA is TGCAGTGCTCAGGGACTAGCGGGAGAAGCTTACAATGAGCAGTTCTTC. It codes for CSAQGLAGEAYNEQFF.

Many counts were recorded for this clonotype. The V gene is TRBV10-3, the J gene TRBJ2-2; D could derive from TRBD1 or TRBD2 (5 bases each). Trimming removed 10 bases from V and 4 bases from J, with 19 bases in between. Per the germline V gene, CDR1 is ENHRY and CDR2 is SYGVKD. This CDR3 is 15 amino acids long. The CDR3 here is CATRAYWGTTGELFF. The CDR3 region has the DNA TGTGCCACCAGGGCCTACTGGGGGACCACCGGGGAGCTGTTTTTT.

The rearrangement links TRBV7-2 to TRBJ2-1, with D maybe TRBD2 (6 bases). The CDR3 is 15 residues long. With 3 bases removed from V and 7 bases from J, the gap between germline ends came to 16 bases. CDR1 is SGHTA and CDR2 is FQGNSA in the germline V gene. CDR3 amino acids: CASSLRAPAGNEQFF. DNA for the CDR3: TGTGCCAGCAGCTTGAGGGCTCCGGCGGGGAATGAGCAGTTCTTC.

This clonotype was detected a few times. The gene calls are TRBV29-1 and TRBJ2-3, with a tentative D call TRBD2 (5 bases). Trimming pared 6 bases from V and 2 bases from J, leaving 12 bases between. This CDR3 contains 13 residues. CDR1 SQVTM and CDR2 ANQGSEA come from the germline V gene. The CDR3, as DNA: TGCAGCGTCAGTAGCGACAACACAGATACGCAGTATTTT. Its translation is CSVSSDNTDTQYF.

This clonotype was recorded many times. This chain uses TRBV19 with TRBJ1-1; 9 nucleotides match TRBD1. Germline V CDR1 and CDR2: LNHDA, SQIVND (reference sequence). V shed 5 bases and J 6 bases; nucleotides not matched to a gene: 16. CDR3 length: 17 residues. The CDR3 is CASSLQWRDRGDAEAFF. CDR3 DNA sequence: TGTGCCAGTAGTCTCCAATGGCGAGACAGGGGGGACGCTGAAGCTTTCTTT.

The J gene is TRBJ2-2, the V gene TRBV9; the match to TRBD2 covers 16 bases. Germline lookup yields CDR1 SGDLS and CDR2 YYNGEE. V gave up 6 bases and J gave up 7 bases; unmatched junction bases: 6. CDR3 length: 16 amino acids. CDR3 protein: CASTQGTSGRGGELFF. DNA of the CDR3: TGTGCCAGCACCCAGGGGACTAGCGGGAGGGGCGGGGAGCTGTTTTTT.

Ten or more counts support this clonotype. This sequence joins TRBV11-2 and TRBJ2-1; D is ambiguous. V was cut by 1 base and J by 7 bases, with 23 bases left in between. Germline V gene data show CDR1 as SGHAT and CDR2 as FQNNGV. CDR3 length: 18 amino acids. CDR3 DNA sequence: TGTGCCAGCAGCTTAGTTCAGTCATTAGGGCGTTTGGGGAATGAGCAGTTCTTC. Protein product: CASSLVQSLGRLGNEQFF. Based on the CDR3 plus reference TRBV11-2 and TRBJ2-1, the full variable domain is EAGVAQSPRYKIIEKRQSVAFWCNPISGHATLYWYQQILGQGPKLLIQFQNNGVVDDSQLPKDRFSAERLKGVDSTLKIQPAKLEDSAVYLCASSLVQSLGRLGNEQFFGPGTRLTVL.

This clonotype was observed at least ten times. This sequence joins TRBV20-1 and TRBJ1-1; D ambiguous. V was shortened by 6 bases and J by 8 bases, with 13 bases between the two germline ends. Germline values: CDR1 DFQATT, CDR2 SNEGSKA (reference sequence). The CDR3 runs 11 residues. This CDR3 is CSAERENEAFF. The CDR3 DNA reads TGCAGTGCGGAGCGGGAAAACGAAGCTTTCTTT.

The CDR3 spells CASRSGTEYFEQFF. The CDR3 bases are TGTGCCAGTAGATCCGGGACAGAGTATTTTGAGCAGTTCTTC. The rearrangement uses TRBV19 and TRBJ2-1, with TRBD1 identical over 7 bases. Germline CDR1 LNHDA, CDR2 SQIVND (reference sequence). Trimming cost V 6 bases and J 9 bases; bases outside gene matches: 11. The CDR3 has 14 amino acids.

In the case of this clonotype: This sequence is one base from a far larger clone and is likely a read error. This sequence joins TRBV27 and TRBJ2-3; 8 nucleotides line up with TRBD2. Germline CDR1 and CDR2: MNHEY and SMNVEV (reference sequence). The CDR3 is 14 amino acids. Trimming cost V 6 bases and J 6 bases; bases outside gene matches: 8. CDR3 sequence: CASRPGGLGDTQYF. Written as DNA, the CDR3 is TGTGCCAGCAGACCGGGGGGGCTTGGGGATACGCAGTATTTT.

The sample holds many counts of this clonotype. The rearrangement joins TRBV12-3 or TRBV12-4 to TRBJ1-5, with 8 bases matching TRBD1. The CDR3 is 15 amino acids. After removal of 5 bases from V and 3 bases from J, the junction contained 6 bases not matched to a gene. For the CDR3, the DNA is TGTGCCAGCAGTAAGGGACAGGCCTTCAATCAGCCCCAGCATTTT. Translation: CASSKGQAFNQPQHF.

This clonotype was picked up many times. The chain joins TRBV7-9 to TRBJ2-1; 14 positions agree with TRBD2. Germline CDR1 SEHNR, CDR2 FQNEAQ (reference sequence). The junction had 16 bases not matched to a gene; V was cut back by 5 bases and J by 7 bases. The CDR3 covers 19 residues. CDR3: CASSAPPLTSGRAGNEQFF. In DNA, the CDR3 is TGTGCCAGCAGCGCCCCACCCTTGACTAGCGGGAGGGCCGGGAATGAGCAGTTCTTC.

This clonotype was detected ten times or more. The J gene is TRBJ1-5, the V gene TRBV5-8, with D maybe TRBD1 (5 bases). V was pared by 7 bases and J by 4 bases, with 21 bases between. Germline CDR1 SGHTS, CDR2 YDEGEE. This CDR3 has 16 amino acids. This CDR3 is CASLGTETAFNQPQHF. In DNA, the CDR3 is TGTGCCAGCTTAGGAACTGAGACAGCTTTTAATCAGCCCCAGCATTTT.

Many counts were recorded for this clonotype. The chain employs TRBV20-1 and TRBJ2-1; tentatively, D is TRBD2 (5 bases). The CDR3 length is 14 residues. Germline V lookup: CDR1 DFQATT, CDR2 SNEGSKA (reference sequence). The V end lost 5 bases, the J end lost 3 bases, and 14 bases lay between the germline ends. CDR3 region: CSAVGLDLYNEQFF. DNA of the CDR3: TGCAGTGCTGTCGGACTGGACCTCTACAATGAGCAGTTCTTC.

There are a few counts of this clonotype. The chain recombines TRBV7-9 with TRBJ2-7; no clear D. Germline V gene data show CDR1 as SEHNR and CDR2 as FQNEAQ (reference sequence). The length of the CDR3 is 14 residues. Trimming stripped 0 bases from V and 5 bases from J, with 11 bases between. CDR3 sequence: CASSLAREGNEQYF. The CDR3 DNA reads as TGTGCCAGCAGCTTAGCGAGAGAAGGGAACGAGCAGTACTTC.

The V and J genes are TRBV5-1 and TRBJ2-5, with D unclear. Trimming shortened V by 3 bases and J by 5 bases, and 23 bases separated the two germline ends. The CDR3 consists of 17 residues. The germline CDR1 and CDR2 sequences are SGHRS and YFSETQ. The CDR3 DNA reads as TGCGCCAGCAGCTCCCGGCGGACGTGGGATCCAGCGGAGACCCAGTACTTC. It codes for CASSSRRTWDPAETQYF.

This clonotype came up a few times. The CDR3 reads CARHGSIAYEQYF. CDR3 sequence (DNA): TGTGCCAGGCACGGGAGTATCGCCTACGAGCAGTACTTC. The V and J genes are TRBV19 and TRBJ2-7; the D gene is possibly TRBD2 (6 bases). Trimming took off 9 bases at V and 2 bases at J, with 14 bases between the two ends. CDR1 is LNHDA and CDR2 is SQIVND in the germline V gene (reference sequence). The CDR3 runs 13 residues.

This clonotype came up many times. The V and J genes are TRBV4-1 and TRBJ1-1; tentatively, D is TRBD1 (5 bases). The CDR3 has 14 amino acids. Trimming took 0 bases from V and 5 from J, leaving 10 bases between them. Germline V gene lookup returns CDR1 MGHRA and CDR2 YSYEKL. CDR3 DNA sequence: TGCGCCAGCAGCCAAGAAAAGGGACGGACTGAAGCTTTCTTT. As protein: CASSQEKGRTEAFF.

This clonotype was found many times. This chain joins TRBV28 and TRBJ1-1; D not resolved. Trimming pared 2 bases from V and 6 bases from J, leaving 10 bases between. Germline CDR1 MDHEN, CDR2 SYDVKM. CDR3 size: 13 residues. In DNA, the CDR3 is TGTGCCAGCAGTTTACCTTCGGGCCCTGAAGCTTTCTTT. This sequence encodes CASSLPSGPEAFF.

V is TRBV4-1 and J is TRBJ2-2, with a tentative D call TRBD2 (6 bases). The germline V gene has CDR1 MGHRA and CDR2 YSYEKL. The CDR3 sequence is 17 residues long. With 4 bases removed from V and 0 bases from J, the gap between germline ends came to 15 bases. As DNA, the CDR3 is TGCGCCAGCAGCCGGTCGGGGGTGAGCGCGAACACCGGGGAGCTGTTTTTT. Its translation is CASSRSGVSANTGELFF.

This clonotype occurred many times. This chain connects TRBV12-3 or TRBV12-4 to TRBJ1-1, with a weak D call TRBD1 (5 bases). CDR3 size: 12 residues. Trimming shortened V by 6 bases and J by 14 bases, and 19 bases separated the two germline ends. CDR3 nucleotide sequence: TGTGCCAGCAGCGCCTGGGGCGCGTTTTCGTTCTTT. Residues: CASSAWGAFSFF.